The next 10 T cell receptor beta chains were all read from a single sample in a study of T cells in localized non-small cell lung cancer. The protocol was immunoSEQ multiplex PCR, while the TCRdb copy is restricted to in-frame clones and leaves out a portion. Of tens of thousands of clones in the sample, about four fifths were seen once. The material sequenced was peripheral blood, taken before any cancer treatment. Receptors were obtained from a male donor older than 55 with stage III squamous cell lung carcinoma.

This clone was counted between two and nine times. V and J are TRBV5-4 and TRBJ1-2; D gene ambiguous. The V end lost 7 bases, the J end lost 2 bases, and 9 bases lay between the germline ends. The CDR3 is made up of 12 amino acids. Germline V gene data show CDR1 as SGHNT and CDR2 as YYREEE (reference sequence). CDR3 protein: CASRGYNYGYTF. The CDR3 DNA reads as TGTGCCAGCCGGGGATACAACTATGGCTACACCTTC. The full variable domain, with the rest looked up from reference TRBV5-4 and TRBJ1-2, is ETGVTQSPTHLIKTRGQQVTLRCSSQSGHNTVSWYQQALGQGPQFIFQYYREEENGRGNFPPRFSGLQFPNYSSELNVNALELDDSALYLCASRGYNYGYTFGSGTRLTVV.

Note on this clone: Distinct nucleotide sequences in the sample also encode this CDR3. Here the CDR3 reads CASSSQGNQPQHF. CDR3 coding DNA: TGTGCCAGCAGCTCACAGGGGAACCAGCCCCAGCATTTT. The chain carries TRBV7-9 and TRBJ1-5; 7 bases are shared with TRBD1. The germline CDR1 and CDR2 sequences are SEHNR and FQNEAQ (reference sequence). The CDR3 has 13 residues. Losses at the gene ends were 4 bases for V and 7 bases for J; bases not matched to a gene: 4.

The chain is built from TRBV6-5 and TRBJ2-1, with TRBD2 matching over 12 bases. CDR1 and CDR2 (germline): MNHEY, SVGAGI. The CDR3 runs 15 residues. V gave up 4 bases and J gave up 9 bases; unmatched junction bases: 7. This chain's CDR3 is CASSSLAGGPIEQFF. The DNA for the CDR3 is TGTGCCAGCAGTTCTCTAGCGGGGGGGCCCATTGAGCAGTTCTTC.

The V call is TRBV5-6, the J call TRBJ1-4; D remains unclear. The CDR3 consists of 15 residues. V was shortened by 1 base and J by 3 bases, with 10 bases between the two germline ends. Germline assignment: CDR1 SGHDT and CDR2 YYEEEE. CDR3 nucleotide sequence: TGTGCCAGCAGCTTGACCACTGGGGCTAATGAAAAACTGTTTTTT. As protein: CASSLTTGANEKLFF.

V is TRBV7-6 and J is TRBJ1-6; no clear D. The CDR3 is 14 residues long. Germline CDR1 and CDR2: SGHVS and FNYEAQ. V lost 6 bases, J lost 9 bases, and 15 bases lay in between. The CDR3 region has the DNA TGTGCCAGCAGTCATCGGCTAAGAGGTTCACCCCTCCACTTT. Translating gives CASSHRLRGSPLHF.

CDR3 loop: CASSVERVDTQYF. The CDR3 bases are TGTGCCAGCAGCGTAGAGAGGGTGGATACGCAGTATTTT. The chain has TRBV9 and TRBJ2-3; TRBD2 might be the D (5 bases). V shed 0 bases and J shed 6 bases, with 8 bases lying between them. Germline V gene lookup returns CDR1 SGDLS and CDR2 YYNGEE. The CDR3 totals 13 residues.

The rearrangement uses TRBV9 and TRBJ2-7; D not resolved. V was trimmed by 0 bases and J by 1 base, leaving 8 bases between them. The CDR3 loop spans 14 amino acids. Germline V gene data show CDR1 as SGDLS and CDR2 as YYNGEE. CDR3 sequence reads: CASSVEIFSYEQYF. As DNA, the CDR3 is TGTGCCAGCAGCGTAGAGATCTTTTCCTACGAGCAGTACTTC.

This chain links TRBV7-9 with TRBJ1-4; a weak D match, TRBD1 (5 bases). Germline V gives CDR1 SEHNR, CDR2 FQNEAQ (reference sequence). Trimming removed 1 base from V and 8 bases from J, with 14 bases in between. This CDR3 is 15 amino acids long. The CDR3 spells CASSLEGRGSEKLFF. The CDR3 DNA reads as TGTGCCAGCAGCTTAGAGGGCCGGGGCAGCGAAAAACTGTTTTTT.

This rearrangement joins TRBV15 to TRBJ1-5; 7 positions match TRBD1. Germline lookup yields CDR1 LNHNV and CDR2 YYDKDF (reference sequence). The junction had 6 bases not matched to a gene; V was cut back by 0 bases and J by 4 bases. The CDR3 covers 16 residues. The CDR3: CATSRERNRGNQPQHF. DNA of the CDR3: TGTGCCACCAGCAGAGAGAGGAACAGGGGTAATCAGCCCCAGCATTTT.

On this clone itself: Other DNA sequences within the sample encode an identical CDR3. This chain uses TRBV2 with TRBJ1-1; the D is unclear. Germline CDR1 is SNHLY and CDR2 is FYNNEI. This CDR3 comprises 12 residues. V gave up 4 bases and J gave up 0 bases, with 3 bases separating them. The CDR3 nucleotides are TGTGCCAGCAGTGTGATGAACACTGAAGCTTTCTTT. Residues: CASSVMNTEAFF.